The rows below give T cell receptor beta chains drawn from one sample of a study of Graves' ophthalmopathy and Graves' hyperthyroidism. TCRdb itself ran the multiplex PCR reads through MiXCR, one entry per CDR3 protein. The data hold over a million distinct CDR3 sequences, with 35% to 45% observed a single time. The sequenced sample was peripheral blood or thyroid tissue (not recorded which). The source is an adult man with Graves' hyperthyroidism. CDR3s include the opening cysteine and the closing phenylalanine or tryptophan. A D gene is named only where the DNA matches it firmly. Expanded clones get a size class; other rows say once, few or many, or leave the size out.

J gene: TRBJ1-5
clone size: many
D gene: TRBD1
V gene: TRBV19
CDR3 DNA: TGTGCCAGTACCACAGGGGCCTATCAGCCCCAGCATTTT
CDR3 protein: CASTTGAYQPQHF

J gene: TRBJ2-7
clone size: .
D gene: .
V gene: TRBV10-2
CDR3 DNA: TGTGCCAGCAGCACCCTCGGGGGTCTCGAGCAGTACTTC
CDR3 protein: CASSTLGGLEQYF

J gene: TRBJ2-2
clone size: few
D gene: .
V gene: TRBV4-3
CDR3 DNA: TGCGCCAGCAGCCAAGATCCCGTCTCGAACACCGGGGAGCTGTTTTTT
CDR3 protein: CASSQDPVSNTGELFF

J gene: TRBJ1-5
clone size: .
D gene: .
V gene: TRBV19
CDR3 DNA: TGTGCCAGTAGTATAGATTTGTGGGGGCAATCAGCCCAGCATTTT
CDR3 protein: CASSIDLWGQSAQHF

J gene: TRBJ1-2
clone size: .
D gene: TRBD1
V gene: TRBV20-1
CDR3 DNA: TGCAGTGCTAGAAAGACAGGGGACATGGGCTACACCTTC
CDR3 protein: CSARKTGDMGYTF

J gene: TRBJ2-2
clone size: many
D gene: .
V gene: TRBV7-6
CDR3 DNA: TGTGCCAGCAGCGCCCGGGACTCCACCGGGGAGCTGTTTTTT
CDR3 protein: CASSARDSTGELFF

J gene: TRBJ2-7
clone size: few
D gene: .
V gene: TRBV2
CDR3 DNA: TGTGCCAGCAGTGAACACGCGGAGACCTCCTACGAGCAGTACTTC
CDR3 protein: CASSEHAETSYEQYF

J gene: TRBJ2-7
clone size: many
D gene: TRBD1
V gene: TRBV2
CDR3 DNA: TGTGCCCGAGCAGGGACAGGGAGCTCCTACGAGCAGTACTTC
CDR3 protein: CARAGTGSSYEQYF

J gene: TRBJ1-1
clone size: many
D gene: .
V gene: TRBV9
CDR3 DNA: TGTGCCAGCAGCGAAAGGGACATGAACACTGAAGCTTTCTTT
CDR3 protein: CASSERDMNTEAFF

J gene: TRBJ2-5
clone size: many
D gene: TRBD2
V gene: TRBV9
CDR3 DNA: TGTGCCAGCAGCGTAGTAGCGGGAGAGGGAGAGACCCAGTACTTC
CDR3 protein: CASSVVAGEGETQYF

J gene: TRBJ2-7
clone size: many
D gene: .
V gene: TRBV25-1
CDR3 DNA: TGTGCCAGCAGTGGGGGGACGCTTTCGTTTTTGAAATACGAGCAGTACTTC
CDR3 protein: CASSGGTLSFLKYEQYF

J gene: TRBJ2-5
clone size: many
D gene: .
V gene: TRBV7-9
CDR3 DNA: TGTGCCAGCAGCTTAGTCCCCCCATGGGGAGAGACCCAGTACTTC
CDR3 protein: CASSLVPPWGETQYF

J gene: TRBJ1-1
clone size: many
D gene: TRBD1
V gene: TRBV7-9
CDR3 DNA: TGTGCCAGCAGCACGCTGGACAGGAAGGGGACTGAAGCTTTCTTT
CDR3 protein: CASSTLDRKGTEAFF

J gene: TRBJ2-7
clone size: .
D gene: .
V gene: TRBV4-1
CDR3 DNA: TGCGCCAGCAGCCAAGGGGGGACCGGGGGCTACGAGCAGTACTTC
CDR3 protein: CASSQGGTGGYEQYF

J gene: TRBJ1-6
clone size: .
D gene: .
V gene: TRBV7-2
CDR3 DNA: TGTGCCAGCAGCTTCTCCGGGGGTTCACCCCTCCACTTT
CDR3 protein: CASSFSGGSPLHF

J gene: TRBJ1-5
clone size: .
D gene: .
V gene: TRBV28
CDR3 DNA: TGTGCCAGCAGTCCCTCCCGGAGGAGCAATCAGCCCCAGCATTTT
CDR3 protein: CASSPSRRSNQPQHF

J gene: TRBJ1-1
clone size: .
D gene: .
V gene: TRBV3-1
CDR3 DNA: TGTGCCAGCAGCCAGGGTGACAAACGGTACACTGAAGCTTTCTTT
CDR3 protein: CASSQGDKRYTEAFF

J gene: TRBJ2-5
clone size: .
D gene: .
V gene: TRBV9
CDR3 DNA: TGTGCCAGCAGCGCCGTCGCCGGAGGGATTTTGGAGACCCAGTACTTC
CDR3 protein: CASSAVAGGILETQYF

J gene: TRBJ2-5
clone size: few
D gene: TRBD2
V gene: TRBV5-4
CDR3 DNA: TGTGCCAGCAGCTCCCCCAGCGGGACCGAGACCCAGTACTTC
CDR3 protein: CASSSPSGTETQYF

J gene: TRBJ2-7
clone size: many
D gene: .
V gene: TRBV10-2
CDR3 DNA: TGCGCCAGCAGTGAATTTGGGGTTGGGCACGAGCAGTACTTC
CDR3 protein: CASSEFGVGHEQYF

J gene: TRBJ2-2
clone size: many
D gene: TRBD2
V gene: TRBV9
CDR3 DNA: TGTGCCAGCAGCGACCCAAGAGTCGGGGGGAAGAACACCGGGGAGCTGTTTTTT
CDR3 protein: CASSDPRVGGKNTGELFF

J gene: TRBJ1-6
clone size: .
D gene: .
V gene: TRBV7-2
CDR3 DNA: TGTGCCAGCAGGGCCGCGACAGGTGGTAATTCACCCCTCCACTTT
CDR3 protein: CASRAATGGNSPLHF